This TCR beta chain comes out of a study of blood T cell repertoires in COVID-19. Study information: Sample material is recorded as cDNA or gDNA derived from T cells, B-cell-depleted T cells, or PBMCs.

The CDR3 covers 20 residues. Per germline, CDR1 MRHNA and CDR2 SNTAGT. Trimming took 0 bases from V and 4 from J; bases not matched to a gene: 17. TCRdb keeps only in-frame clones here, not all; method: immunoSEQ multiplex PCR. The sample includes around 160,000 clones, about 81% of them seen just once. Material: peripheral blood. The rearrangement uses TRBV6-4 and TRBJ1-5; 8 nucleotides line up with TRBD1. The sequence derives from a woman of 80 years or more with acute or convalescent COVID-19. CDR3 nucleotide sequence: TGTGCCAGCAGTGACTCTTACGCAAATAACAAAACAGGGGGAAATCAGCCCCAGCATTTT. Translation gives CASSDSYANNKTGGNQPQHF.